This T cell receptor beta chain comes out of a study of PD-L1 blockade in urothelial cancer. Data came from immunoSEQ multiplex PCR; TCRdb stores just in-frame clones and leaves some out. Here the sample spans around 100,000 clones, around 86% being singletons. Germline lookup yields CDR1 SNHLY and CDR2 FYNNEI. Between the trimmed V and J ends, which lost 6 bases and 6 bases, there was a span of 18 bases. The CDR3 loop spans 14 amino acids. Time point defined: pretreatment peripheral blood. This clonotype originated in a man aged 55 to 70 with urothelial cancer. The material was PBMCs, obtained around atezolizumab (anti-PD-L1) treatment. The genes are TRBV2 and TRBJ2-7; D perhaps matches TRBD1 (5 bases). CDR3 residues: CASRAQGPSPEQYF. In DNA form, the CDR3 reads TGTGCCAGCAGGGCGCAGGGTCCTTCTCCCGAGCAGTACTTC.